Detailed here is one T cell receptor beta chain. V gave up 5 bases and J gave up 0 bases, with 6 bases separating them. Germline V gives CDR1 LNHDA, CDR2 SQIVND (reference sequence). CDR3 length equals 13 residues. This table comes from immunoSEQ multiplex PCR, and its TCRdb copy is limited to in-frame clones, with some not included. The data contain around 60,000 clones, 85% to 95% of them singletons. This sample was included in a study of cytomegalovirus exposure and HLA in healthy donors. The gene calls are TRBV19 and TRBJ2-3; no definite D call. This TCR derives from a woman between 18 and 30 years old in good health and CMV-seropositive. The sequencing sample was made of PBMCs. Here the CDR3 reads CASSATSTDTQYF. DNA for the CDR3: TGTGCCAGTAGTGCAACTAGCACAGATACGCAGTATTTT. Combining the CDR3 with reference TRBV19 and TRBJ2-3 gives the whole variable domain DGGITQSPKYLFRKEGQNVTLSCEQNLNHDAMYWYRQDPGQGLRLIYYSQIVNDFQKGDIAEGYSVSREKKESFPLTVTSAQKNPTAFYLCASSATSTDTQYFGPGTRLTVL.